This T cell receptor beta chain was found in a study of cytomegalovirus exposure and HLA in healthy donors. Findings of the study overall: DRB1 had the most TCR associations and HLA-C the fewest, a later analysis found, with rates varying by HLA locus. In a later analysis, specific HLA alleles were associated with 15,000 to 20,000 TCR beta sequences at a 0.05 false discovery rate. Analyses of presence/absence relied on an assumption of roughly uniform sequencing depth across donors. Among the most significant clusters, several appeared linked to common viral pathogens in a later analysis.

V dropped 1 base and J dropped 3; count of bases not matched to a gene: 4. The CDR3 totals 16 residues. Germline CDR1 reads SGHNT; CDR2 reads YENEEA. The PCR was carried out with 60 Vbeta primers and 13 Jbeta primers. The method was immunoSEQ multiplex PCR; TCRdb's version includes in-frame clones alone and lacks a portion of them. The table has about 150,000 clones, roughly 74% seen once. A word on this clone: Its antigen remains unidentified.

Sequenced sample: PBMCs. The sequence was collected from a man between 18 and 35 years old in good health and CMV-seronegative. This chain connects TRBV11-3 to TRBJ2-1; TRBD2 aligns across 9 bases. CDR3 DNA sequence: TGTGCCAGCAGCTTAGCCGCTAGCGGGGACTACAATGAGCAGTTCTTC. Residues: CASSLAASGDYNEQFF.